The 8 T cell receptor beta chains in this list originate from one sample, sequenced in a study of T cell repertoires in cytomegalovirus infection. These receptors have no known antigen. TCRdb independently ran MiXCR on the reads; one entry per CDR3 protein. Of fewer than 650,000 distinct CDR3 sequences listed, 40% are singletons. The input for sequencing was cultured PBMCs, taken from culture after CMV antigen stimulation. The receptors derive from a human donor in good health (CMV status not recorded). Some clones in this sample may be carry-over from other donors' samples.

CDR3 region: CASRTETGTSFYEQYF. For the CDR3, the DNA is TGTGCCAGCAGGACCGAGACCGGGACTAGTTTTTACGAGCAGTACTTC. The chain recombines TRBV6-6 with TRBJ2-7; 8 bases agree with TRBD2. The CDR3 length is 16 residues. The junction had 14 bases not matched to a gene; V was cut back by 6 bases and J by 4 bases. Germline CDR1 and CDR2: MNHNY and SVGAGI (reference sequence).

The chain couples TRBV7-6 to TRBJ2-5; D is uncertain. The germline V and J ends were trimmed by 1 base and 7 bases, with 7 bases remaining between them. CDR3 length: 12 amino acids. Germline values: CDR1 SGHVS, CDR2 FNYEAQ. Here the CDR3 reads CASSLEIGTQYF. The DNA of the CDR3 is TGTGCCAGCAGCTTAGAGATTGGGACCCAGTACTTC.

This clonotype has more than one count but fewer than ten. The chain carries TRBV7-2 and TRBJ1-2; perhaps TRBD1 as D (6 bases). Per the germline V gene, CDR1 is SGHTA and CDR2 is FQGNSA. The length of the CDR3 is 13 residues. Trimming pared 3 bases from V and 4 bases from J, leaving 9 bases between. CDR3 sequence: CASSLGAFYGYTF. CDR3 DNA sequence: TGTGCCAGCAGCTTGGGGGCCTTCTATGGCTACACCTTC.

This chain links TRBV20-1 with TRBJ1-1; 7 nucleotides align to TRBD1. The CDR3 is 15 amino acids. V gave up 4 bases and J gave up 1 base; unmatched junction bases: 9. In germline, CDR1 is DFQATT, CDR2 SNEGSKA (reference sequence). CDR3 sequence (DNA): TGCAGTGCTAAGGACAGGATCTTCGGGAACACTGAAGCTTTCTTT. Its protein is CSAKDRIFGNTEAFF.

The rearrangement links TRBV7-8 to TRBJ2-2; 8 positions match TRBD1. CDR1 is SGHVS and CDR2 is FQNEAQ in the germline V gene. The CDR3 runs to 18 residues. With 4 bases clipped from V and 0 bases from J, the junction kept 10 bases outside the gene matches. The DNA for the CDR3 is TGTGCCAGCAGCTCAGATGCGTCAGGGGGCGCGAACACCGGGGAGCTGTTTTTT. Amino acid sequence: CASSSDASGGANTGELFF.

This clonotype was counted at least ten times. The rearrangement uses TRBV7-2 and TRBJ1-5; D is ambiguous. The germline V gene has CDR1 SGHTA and CDR2 FQGNSA. This CDR3 contains 15 residues. V was shortened by 1 base and J by 4 bases, with 11 bases between the two germline ends. In DNA form, the CDR3 reads TGTGCCAGCAGCTTAGTGGCTATTAGTAATCAGCCCCAGCATTTT. Protein product: CASSLVAISNQPQHF.

This clonotype has just a few counts. The CDR3 loop is CASSFSTLEQYF. CDR3 nucleotides: TGTGCCAGCAGCTTTAGCACGCTCGAGCAGTACTTC. J is TRBJ2-7 and V is TRBV7-2; no firm D call. The CDR3 loop spans 12 amino acids. CDR1 SGHTA and CDR2 FQGNSA come from the germline V gene. V lost 3 bases to trimming and J lost 6 bases, with 9 bases between them.

The V call is TRBV29-1, the J call TRBJ1-1; D gene unclear. Germline CDR1 reads SQVTM; CDR2 reads ANQGSEA. The CDR3 runs 13 residues. V lost 7 bases to trimming and J lost 5 bases, with 17 bases between them. The CDR3 protein is CSAFIGPVTEAFF. CDR3 in DNA: TGCAGCGCCTTCATCGGGCCAGTGACTGAAGCTTTCTTT.